Included here is one T cell receptor (beta chain) sequence, with context. Its antigen remains unknown. These data are taken from a study of T cell repertoires in cytomegalovirus infection. The overall study: Public TCR beta signatures marked donors with CMV infection and the matching HLA.

J gave up 6 bases and V 3 bases, and 9 bases lay outside the gene matches. CDR1 and CDR2 from the germline V gene are LGHNA and YNFKEQ. CDR3 length: 16 residues. TCRdb ran MiXCR on the reads and lists one entry per CDR3 protein. The table has around 710,000 distinct CDR3 sequences, 29% seen once. This receptor was identified in a human donor in good health (CMV status not recorded). Some clones in this sample may be carry-over from other donors' samples. Sequencing was performed on cultured CD8+ T cells from PBMCs, taken from culture after CMV antigen stimulation. The chain is built from TRBV4-2 and TRBJ2-1; 9 bases are a match to TRBD2. This CDR3 reads CASSHPGASGANEQFF. CDR3 nucleotides: TGTGCCAGCAGCCATCCTGGGGCTAGCGGGGCCAATGAGCAGTTCTTC.